Reported below is one TCR beta chain. Its antigen is unidentified. The data belong to a study of OX40 agonist ivuxolimab in advanced cancers. Produced via immunoSEQ multiplex PCR; TCRdb's table is partial and in-frame only. The sample lists more than 100,000 clones; about 93% were seen once. This CDR3 region has 15 residues. After removal of 7 bases from V and 1 base from J, the junction contained 6 bases not matched to a gene. Germline V gene data show CDR1 as MNHEY and CDR2 as SVGAGI. Whole-study findings and limits: More expanded clones were found, on average, in CD8+ than in CD4+ T cells.

This clonotype originated in an adult with an advanced solid tumor such as melanoma, head and neck, liver or kidney cancer. Sequenced material: CD4+ or CD8+ T cells sorted from blood, taken in a trial of the OX40 agonist ivuxolimab. The V call is TRBV6-5, the J call TRBJ2-2; TRBD1 matches at 7 bases. As DNA, the CDR3 is TGTGCCAGCACCCCCGGGACAGTGAACACCGGGGAGCTGTTTTTT. The encoded protein is CASTPGTVNTGELFF.